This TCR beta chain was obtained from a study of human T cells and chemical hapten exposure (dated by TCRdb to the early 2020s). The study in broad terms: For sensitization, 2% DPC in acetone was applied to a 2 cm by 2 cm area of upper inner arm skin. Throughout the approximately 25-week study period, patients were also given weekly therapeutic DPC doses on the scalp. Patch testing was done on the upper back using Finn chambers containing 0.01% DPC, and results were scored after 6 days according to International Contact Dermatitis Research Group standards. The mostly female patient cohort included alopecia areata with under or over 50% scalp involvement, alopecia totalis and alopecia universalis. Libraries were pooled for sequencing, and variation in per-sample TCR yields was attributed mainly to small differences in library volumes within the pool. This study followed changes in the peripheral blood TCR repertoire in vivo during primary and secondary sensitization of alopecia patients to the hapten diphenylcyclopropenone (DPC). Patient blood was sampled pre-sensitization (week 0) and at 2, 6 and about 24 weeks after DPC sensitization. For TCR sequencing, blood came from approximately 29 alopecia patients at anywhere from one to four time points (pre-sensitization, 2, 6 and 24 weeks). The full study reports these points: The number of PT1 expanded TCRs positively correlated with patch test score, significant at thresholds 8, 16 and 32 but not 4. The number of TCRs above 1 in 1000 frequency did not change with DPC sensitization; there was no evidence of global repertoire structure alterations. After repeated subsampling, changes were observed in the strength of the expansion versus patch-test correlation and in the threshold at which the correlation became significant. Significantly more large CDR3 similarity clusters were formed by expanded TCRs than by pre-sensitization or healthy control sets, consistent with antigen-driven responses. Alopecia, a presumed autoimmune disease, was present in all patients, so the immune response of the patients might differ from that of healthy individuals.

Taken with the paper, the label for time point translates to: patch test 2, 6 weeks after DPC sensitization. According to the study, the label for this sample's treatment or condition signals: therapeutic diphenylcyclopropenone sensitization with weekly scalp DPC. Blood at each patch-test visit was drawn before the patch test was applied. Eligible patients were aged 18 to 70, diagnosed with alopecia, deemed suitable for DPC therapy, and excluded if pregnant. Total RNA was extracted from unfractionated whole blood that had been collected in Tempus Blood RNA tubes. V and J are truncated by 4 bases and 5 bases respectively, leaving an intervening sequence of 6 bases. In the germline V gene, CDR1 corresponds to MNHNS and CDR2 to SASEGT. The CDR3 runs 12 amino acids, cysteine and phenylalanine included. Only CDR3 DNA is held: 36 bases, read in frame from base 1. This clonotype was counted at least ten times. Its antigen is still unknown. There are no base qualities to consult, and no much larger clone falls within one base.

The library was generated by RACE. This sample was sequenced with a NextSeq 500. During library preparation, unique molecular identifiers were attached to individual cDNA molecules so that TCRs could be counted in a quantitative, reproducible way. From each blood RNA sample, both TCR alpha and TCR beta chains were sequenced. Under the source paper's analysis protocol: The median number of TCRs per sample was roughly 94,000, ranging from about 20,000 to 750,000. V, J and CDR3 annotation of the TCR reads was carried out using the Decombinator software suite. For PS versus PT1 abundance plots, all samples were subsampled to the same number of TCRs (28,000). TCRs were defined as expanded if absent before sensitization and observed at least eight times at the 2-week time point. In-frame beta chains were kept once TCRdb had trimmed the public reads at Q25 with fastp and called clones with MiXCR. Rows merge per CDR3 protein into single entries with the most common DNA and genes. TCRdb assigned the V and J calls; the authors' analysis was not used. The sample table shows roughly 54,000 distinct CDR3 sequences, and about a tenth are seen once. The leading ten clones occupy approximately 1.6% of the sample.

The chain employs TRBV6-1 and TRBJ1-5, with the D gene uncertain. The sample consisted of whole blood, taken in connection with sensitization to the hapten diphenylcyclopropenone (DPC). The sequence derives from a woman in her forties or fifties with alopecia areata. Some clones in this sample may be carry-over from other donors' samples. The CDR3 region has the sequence CASSGRDQPQHF. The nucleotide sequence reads TGTGCCAGCAGTGGTCGTGATCAGCCCCAGCATTTT.